Listed below are T cell receptor beta chains from one sample, sequenced in a study of CD4 T cells in relation to SARS-CoV-2 and coronaviruses. These TCRs are of unknown antigen specificity. TCRdb's copy holds only in-frame clones and misses some; the assay was immunoSEQ multiplex PCR. The profile covers roughly 15,000 clones, with roughly 82% appearing a single time and about 33% taken by the ten largest. The material sequenced was CD4+ T cells from PBMCs, cultured in vitro. These receptors were obtained from a human donor in good health. The CDR3 runs from the conserved cysteine through the conserved F or W. A row's size may be missing; if present it is once, few, many or a size class.

V	size	CDR3
TRBV5-1	NA	CASSGAGGGNTEAFF
TRBV30	NA	CAWDPGQSYEQYF
TRBV9	NA	CASSLRGLAAYNEQFF
TRBV7-9	NA	CASSKGQGTQPQHF
TRBV29-1	NA	CSVKQGAVQETQYF
TRBV5-1	NA	CASSSTVVGRNTEAFF
TRBV2	NA	CASSTDRNYNQPQHF
TRBV7-2	NA	CASSLGPVVAYNEQFF
TRBV2	NA	CASRGGSMETQYF
TRBV2	NA	CASSDGFGAGAYEQYF
TRBV6-5	NA	CASRRGQSDTQYF
TRBV7-3	NA	CASSTGLAGVTEQFF
TRBV19	NA	CASIPNKDRGNTIYF
TRBV5-1	once	CASSFSQGNTEAFF
TRBV10-3	NA	CAISNSGNNEQFF
TRBV5-1	NA	CASSSGGLETQYF
TRBV27	NA	CASSLVTGGVYEQYF
TRBV18	NA	CASSPGTGGLYYNEQFF
TRBV7-3	NA	CASSPPGGAGDTEAFF
TRBV6-4	NA	CASSVGGGTDTQYF
TRBV2	NA	CASSQGHPGGQETQYF
TRBV11-2	NA	CASSPISGFYEQYF
TRBV5-4	NA	CASSPEGRVGYGYTF
TRBV11-2	NA	CASSLGPQGGGQETQYF
TRBV14	NA	CASSQTAGTSVAKNIQYF
TRBV18	NA	CASSPPNSQETQYF
TRBV2	once	CASNSYRISYEQYF
TRBV6-2/TRBV6-3	NA	CASSYRAWELFF
TRBV18	few	CASSPRGGTGDSPLHF
TRBV5-1	NA	CASSPTYEQYF
TRBV12-3/TRBV12-4	NA	CASSPWGGGGYTF
TRBV12-3/TRBV12-4	NA	CASSPVNGNTIYF
TRBV7-2	NA	CASSLGPAGGNTQYF
TRBV7-2	NA	CASSPPGPGTQYF
TRBV19	NA	CASRTGVNQPQHF
TRBV19	NA	CASSIPGRGTGELFF
TRBV6-5	NA	CASNQQGGSETQYF
TRBV5-1	NA	CASRVDAKNIQYF
TRBV7-3	NA	CASSANGQNTEAFF
TRBV19	NA	CASSPGQGPSYGYTF
TRBV27	once	CASRDLGEKLFF
TRBV19	NA	CASSIGTGLNYGYTF